The clone carrying this T cell receptor beta chain came up many times. This record comes from a study of T cells in Graves' hyperthyroidism and ophthalmopathy. It was RNA transcripts that yielded the amplified TCR beta CDR3 regions. Initially, a first-round RT-PCR of the TCR CDR3 employed the HTBI primer set. One entry per CDR3 protein results from TCRdb running MiXCR on the multiplex PCR reads. This repertoire shows 280,000 or so distinct CDR3 sequences, 12% to 15% found once; its top ten account for 30%. With V trimmed by 5 bases and J by 5 bases, 14 bases remained unmatched. CDR1 is SGHTA, CDR2 FQGNSA, per germline. The CDR3 is made up of 18 amino acids.

The sequence derives from a woman between 45 and 65 years old with Graves' hyperthyroidism that later progressed to Graves' ophthalmopathy. Sequencing was done on a sample of blood. V and J are TRBV7-2 and TRBJ2-3; 12 bases are shared with TRBD2. Here the CDR3 reads CASSGQQLAGGIIDTQYF. The CDR3 DNA follows: TGTGCCAGCAGCGGACAGCAACTAGCGGGAGGCATTATAGATACGCAGTATTTT.